This T cell receptor (beta chain) was sequenced during a study of T cell changes during pregnancy in multiple sclerosis. The data were produced by immunoSEQ multiplex PCR, yet TCRdb's version contains in-frame clones alone and is incomplete. The sample shows fewer than 100,000 clones, roughly 90% of them seen only once. The CDR3 runs to 14 residues. The germline V and J ends were trimmed by 4 bases and 12 bases, with 17 bases remaining between them. The V gene's germline CDR1 is SGDLS and CDR2 YYNGEE. J is TRBJ1-6 and V is TRBV9; no firm D call. The receptor was isolated from a female donor with multiple sclerosis, enrolled in a pregnancy study. The specimen was peripheral blood, collected before pregnancy. CDR3 in DNA: TGTGCCAGCAGCCCCACGAGAGGGTATGAACCCCTCCACTTT. Translated: CASSPTRGYEPLHF.